This T cell receptor beta chain originates from a study of blood T cell repertoires in COVID-19. The CDR3 is 17 amino acids. V shed 4 bases, J shed 10 bases, and the junction held 14 bases outside the gene matches. CDR1 LNHDA and CDR2 SQIVND come from the germline V gene (reference sequence). Generated by immunoSEQ multiplex PCR, the TCRdb table keeps only in-frame clones and is missing some. Of around 300,000 clones in the sample, around 87% were seen once. Input material: PBMCs or T cells enriched from blood (not recorded which). The rearrangement links TRBV19 to TRBJ2-2; 11 bases fit TRBD1. The TCR was taken from a woman between 18 and 30 years old with acute COVID-19. In DNA form, the CDR3 reads TGTGCCAGTAGTAGAGGACCAGGACAGGGGGCGAGACAGGAGCTGTTTTTT. It codes for CASSRGPGQGARQELFF.